This TCR beta chain was obtained from a study of blood T cell repertoires in COVID-19. Study-wide context: Samples taken during acute and convalescent COVID-19 were collected in the United States, Italy and Spain.

The V gene lost 3 bases and the J gene lost 0 bases, with 9 bases spanning the gap. Germline V gene sequence: CDR1 MDHEN, CDR2 SYDVKM. The CDR3 is 15 residues long. Per the authors' pipeline: It was from reference gene primer amplification that nucleated cell counts were estimated. TCRdb's copy holds only in-frame clones and misses some; the assay was immunoSEQ multiplex PCR. V and J calls and clone size follow that table, whereas D and trimming were derived from the DNA. This sample has around 88,000 clones; approximately 90% occur once, and the top ten carry more than 1.5%. Input material: peripheral blood. The chain has TRBV28 and TRBJ1-5; perhaps TRBD1 as D (6 bases). The origin of this receptor is a man aged 55 to 70 with acute or convalescent COVID-19. The CDR3 bases are TGTGCCAGCAGTTTTTTCAGGGGTAGCAATCAGCCCCAGCATTTT. This codes for CASSFFRGSNQPQHF.